Listed below are T cell receptor beta chains from one sample, sequenced in a study of beta chain features in type 1 diabetes. This table comes from immunoSEQ multiplex PCR, and its TCRdb copy is limited to in-frame clones, with some not included. In the table there are a few hundred thousand clones, 16% of which are singletons. Source material: naive CD4+ T cells from blood. The receptors shown here come from a man aged 25 to 40 with type 1 diabetes. The CDR3 runs from the conserved cysteine through the conserved F or W. The D gene is left open where the match is weak. Clone size, where shown, is once, few, many, or a class for clones that have expanded.

j_call clone_size v_call d_call cdr3_aa cdr3_nt
TRBJ2-7 few TRBV6-1 . CASTLRSGPSYEQYF TGTGCCAGTACGTTGAGGAGTGGCCCCTCCTACGAGCAGTACTTC
TRBJ1-3 few TRBV7-9 . CASSPQGGNIYF TGTGCCAGCAGCCCCCAGGGAGGAAATATATATTTT
TRBJ2-7 . TRBV28 . CASSPLRAGEQYF TGTGCCAGCAGCCCCCTGAGGGCGGGGGAGCAGTACTTC
TRBJ1-1 . TRBV29-1 . CSVDGGEVDTEAFF TGCAGCGTTGATGGGGGTGAGGTAGACACTGAAGCTTTCTTT
TRBJ2-5 . TRBV7-6 TRBD2 CASSLAGGSETQYF TGTGCCAGCAGCCTAGCGGGAGGGTCAGAGACCCAGTACTTC
TRBJ1-2 . TRBV30 . CAWSEGGAAGYGYTF TGTGCCTGGAGTGAGGGGGGCGCAGCAGGGTATGGCTACACCTTC
TRBJ2-7 few TRBV5-6 . CASSYRDSYEQYF TGTGCCAGCAGCTACAGGGACTCCTACGAGCAGTACTTC
TRBJ2-7 few TRBV14 . CASSPLERALSEQYF TGTGCCAGCAGCCCACTCGAGAGGGCGTTGAGCGAGCAGTACTTC
TRBJ1-5 . TRBV28 . CASEPGPHNQPQHF TGTGCCAGCGAACCGGGACCTCACAATCAGCCCCAGCATTTT
TRBJ2-2 . TRBV9 . CASSVQRGANTGELFF TGTGCCAGCAGCGTACAAAGGGGCGCGAACACCGGGGAGCTGTTTTTT
TRBJ2-2 few TRBV29-1 . CSVRGYTGELFF TGCAGCGTTCGGGGGTACACCGGGGAGCTGTTTTTT
TRBJ1-1 . TRBV30 . CAWSVGTEAFF TGTGCCTGGAGTGTCGGGACTGAAGCTTTCTTT
TRBJ1-2 . TRBV7-9 . CASTPDLVDYGYTF TGTGCCAGCACTCCGGACCTGGTGGACTATGGCTACACCTTC
TRBJ2-1 few TRBV27 TRBD2 CASSLALASSSNEQFF TGTGCCAGCAGTTTGGCACTAGCGTCGAGTAGCAATGAGCAGTTCTTC
TRBJ1-1 . TRBV5-4 . CASSLDWNTEAFF TGTGCCAGCAGCCTTGATTGGAACACTGAAGCTTTCTTT
TRBJ2-2 . TRBV29-1 TRBD1 CSAGQGNTGELFF TGCAGCGCGGGACAGGGGAACACCGGGGAGCTGTTTTTT
TRBJ2-7 . TRBV19 . CASSPSSHPLYEQYF TGTGCCAGTAGTCCTTCGAGTCATCCCTTATACGAGCAGTACTTC
TRBJ2-1 few TRBV7-2 . CASSLHMVEQFF TGTGCCAGCAGCCTACATATGGTTGAGCAGTTCTTC
TRBJ1-4 . TRBV5-1 . CASSFAGNEKLFF TGCGCCAGCAGCTTCGCAGGAAACGAAAAACTGTTTTTT
TRBJ1-1 . TRBV27 TRBD1 CASSTGQVGTEAFF TGTGCCAGCAGTACCGGACAGGTAGGCACTGAAGCTTTCTTT
TRBJ2-1 few TRBV5-1 . CASSLLGSGSNEQFF TGCGCCAGCAGCTTGCTCGGGTCAGGGAGTAATGAGCAGTTCTTC
TRBJ2-2 few TRBV9 TRBD2 CASSVRGSNTGELFF TGTGCCAGCAGCGTCCGCGGGAGTAACACCGGGGAGCTGTTTTTT
TRBJ1-2 . TRBV5-4 . CASSLAPPGGYTF TGTGCCAGCAGCTTGGCTCCCCCTGGTGGCTACACCTTC
TRBJ2-2 . TRBV29-1 . CSVVSRPGGTGELFF TGCAGCGTTGTGTCGAGGCCCGGGGGCACCGGGGAGCTGTTTTTT
TRBJ1-1 few TRBV7-2 . CASRSQVMNTEAFF TGTGCCAGCAGAAGTCAGGTCATGAACACTGAAGCTTTCTTT
TRBJ2-5 . TRBV20-1 . CSAPGQETQYF TGCAGTGCCCCCGGGCAGGAGACCCAGTACTTC
TRBJ2-1 few TRBV5-1 TRBD2 CASSYSGRRSYNEQFF TGCGCCAGCAGTTATAGCGGGAGGAGGTCCTACAATGAGCAGTTCTTC
TRBJ2-3 . TRBV6-1 . CASSEAGRGVDTQYF TGTGCCAGCAGTGAAGCCGGCAGGGGAGTAGATACGCAGTATTTT
TRBJ2-1 . TRBV29-1 . CSVEAARVGNEQFF TGCAGCGTTGAAGCGGCTAGGGTCGGCAATGAGCAGTTCTTC
TRBJ2-3 . TRBV4-3 . CASSRQGDPDTQYF TGCGCCAGCAGCAGGCAGGGCGACCCAGATACGCAGTATTTT
TRBJ2-2 . TRBV5-4 TRBD2 CASRSNGRRELFF TGTGCCAGCAGGTCGAACGGGAGGAGGGAGCTGTTTTTT
TRBJ1-2 . TRBV29-1 . CSVVAGINYGYTF TGCAGCGTTGTGGCAGGGATTAACTATGGCTACACCTTC
TRBJ2-2 . TRBV4-1 . CASSQNSDLRTGELFF TGCGCCAGCAGCCAAAATAGCGACCTGAGGACCGGGGAGCTGTTTTTT
TRBJ1-6 few TRBV30 TRBD1 CAWRTGPNSPLHF TGTGCCTGGCGGACAGGGCCTAATTCACCCCTCCACTTT
TRBJ2-7 once TRBV6-5 . CASSYSILGSYEQYF TGTGCCAGCAGTTACTCGATTTTAGGCTCCTACGAGCAGTACTTC
TRBJ2-3 . TRBV11-2 TRBD1 CASSLAGQGLNTQYF TGTGCCAGCAGTCTTGCGGGACAGGGGCTTAATACGCAGTATTTT
TRBJ2-5 few TRBV29-1 . CSVGASAETQYF TGCAGCGTTGGAGCTAGCGCAGAGACCCAGTACTTC
TRBJ2-1 . TRBV18 . CASSPYPKSSYNEQFF TGTGCCAGCTCACCTTACCCGAAAAGCTCCTACAATGAGCAGTTCTTC
TRBJ2-7 few TRBV7-9 . CASTLGGIANEQYF TGTGCCAGCACCCTAGGGGGAATAGCGAACGAGCAGTACTTC
TRBJ2-3 . TRBV14 . CASSRPGSGWNTDTQYF TGTGCCAGCAGCCGTCCAGGGTCGGGTTGGAACACAGATACGCAGTATTTT
TRBJ1-2 few TRBV29-1 . CSGVGANYGYTF TGCAGCGGGGTGGGGGCTAACTATGGCTACACCTTC
TRBJ1-1 few TRBV29-1 TRBD1 CSVFLVPGQGSEAFF TGCAGCGTTTTCCTCGTCCCGGGACAGGGATCTGAAGCTTTCTTT
TRBJ2-3 once TRBV5-1 TRBD1 CASSPDRGLYTQYF TGCGCCAGCAGCCCAGACAGGGGGCTGTATACGCAGTATTTT
TRBJ2-2 . TRBV12-5 . CASGFTNTGELFF TGTGCTAGTGGTTTCACTAACACCGGGGAGCTGTTTTTT
TRBJ1-4 . TRBV9 . CASSVAPGVLSEKLFF TGTGCCAGCAGCGTAGCTCCAGGGGTGCTTTCAGAAAAACTGTTTTTT
TRBJ1-2 few TRBV4-1 . CASSQDLGHNYGYTF TGCGCCAGCAGCCAAGATCTCGGACATAACTATGGCTACACCTTC
TRBJ1-5 few TRBV4-2 TRBD1 CASSQVDRGYGQPQHF TGTGCCAGCAGCCAAGTGGACAGGGGCTACGGTCAGCCCCAGCATTTT
TRBJ2-5 . TRBV18 TRBD1 CASSSTTGVGETQYF TGTGCCAGCTCATCCACGACAGGGGTCGGGGAGACCCAGTACTTC
TRBJ2-7 few TRBV5-1 . CASSLAQSEQYF TGCGCCAGCAGCTTGGCGCAGAGCGAGCAGTACTTC
TRBJ2-1 . TRBV6-1 . CASSEATTAYNEQFF TGTGCCAGCAGTGAAGCGACGACAGCGTACAATGAGCAGTTCTTC
TRBJ2-1 few TRBV29-1 TRBD2 CSVLAGTQFF TGCAGCGTTTTAGCGGGAACTCAGTTCTTC
TRBJ2-1 . TRBV29-1 . CSVEAAGGFYNEQFF TGCAGCGTTGAAGCGGCTGGCGGGTTTTACAATGAGCAGTTCTTC
TRBJ2-5 . TRBV28 . CASSARGLQETQYF TGTGCCAGCAGCGCGCGGGGTCTACAAGAGACCCAGTACTTC
TRBJ2-3 few TRBV30 . CAWTSHESGTQYF TGTGCCTGGACCAGCCACGAGAGTGGTACGCAGTATTTT
TRBJ1-1 . TRBV30 . CAWSPTVLNTEAFF TGTGCCTGGAGTCCGACAGTACTGAACACTGAAGCTTTCTTT
TRBJ2-1 . TRBV19 TRBD2 CASSTGTSGRNEQFF TGTGCCAGTAGTACCGGGACTAGCGGGAGAAATGAGCAGTTCTTC
TRBJ2-3 . TRBV30 . CAWKGRRLSTDTQYF TGTGCCTGGAAAGGAAGACGGCTTAGCACAGATACGCAGTATTTT
TRBJ2-1 . TRBV25-1 . CASKGPRDHHPNEQFF TGTGCCAGCAAGGGTCCCCGGGACCACCACCCCAATGAGCAGTTCTTC
TRBJ2-3 . TRBV11-3 TRBD1 CASSPGTGKDTQYF TGTGCCAGCAGCCCCGGGACAGGGAAAGATACGCAGTATTTT
TRBJ2-2 few TRBV10-3 TRBD2 CAISKAGGPDGELFF TGTGCCATCAGTAAAGCGGGAGGGCCAGACGGGGAGCTGTTTTTT